The clone carrying this T cell receptor beta chain turned up a few times. Assay used: immunoSEQ multiplex PCR; TCRdb lists only in-frame clones, some missing. The repertoire consists of about 20,000 clones, with around 89% occurring once and the leading ten covering around 7%. Germline-derived CDR1 and CDR2 are MRHNA and SNTAGT. The CDR3 sequence is 14 residues long. V was clipped by 4 bases and J by 2 bases; unmatched bases: 1. The data are from a study of T cell changes during pregnancy in multiple sclerosis. This sample comprised CD8+ T cells from peripheral blood mononuclear cells, obtained in the third trimester of pregnancy. V and J are TRBV6-4 and TRBJ2-3; 9 bases are shared with TRBD2. This receptor was obtained from a female donor in good health, enrolled as a control in a pregnancy study. The CDR3 sequence: CASSVGLATDTQYF. The CDR3 DNA reads TGTGCCAGCAGTGTGGGACTAGCCACAGATACGCAGTATTTT.